The 21 T cell receptor beta chains below were found in one sample sequenced in a study of blood T cell repertoires in COVID-19. The protocol was immunoSEQ multiplex PCR, while the TCRdb copy is restricted to in-frame clones and leaves out a portion. The data hold about 400,000 clones, with roughly 86% observed a single time. Material: PBMCs or T cells enriched from blood (not recorded which). These receptors came from a woman in her 40s with acute COVID-19.

Written as DNA, the CDR3 is TGCAGTGCTAGTAACAGGGGCTCTGGGGCCAACGTCCTGACTTTC. Protein product: CSASNRGSGANVLTF. The rearrangement links TRBV20-1 to TRBJ2-6; 7 nucleotides agree with TRBD1. V trimming: 3 bases; J trimming: 0 bases; junction bases outside the gene matches: 2. This CDR3 has 15 residues. In germline, CDR1 is DFQATT, CDR2 SNEGSKA (reference sequence).

This clone was observed once. The chain carries TRBV6-5 and TRBJ2-2, with a possible D match to TRBD2 (7 bases). V lost 6 bases and J 4 bases, leaving 15 bases between the germline ends. The V gene's germline CDR1 is MNHEY and CDR2 SVGAGI. The CDR3 covers 15 residues. As DNA, the CDR3 is TGTGCCAGCAGCTCCGGGGGGCACGGCACCGGGGAGCTGTTTTTT. It translates to CASSSGGHGTGELFF.

The J gene is TRBJ1-3, the V gene TRBV6-1; D call uncertain. Trimming removed 3 bases at V and 0 bases at J, with 9 bases between. CDR1 is MNHNS and CDR2 is SASEGT in the germline V gene. The CDR3 totals 15 residues. The CDR3 here is CASSDGLHSGNTIYF. CDR3 sequence (DNA): TGTGCCAGCAGTGACGGACTGCACTCTGGAAACACCATATATTTT.

This clone was picked up one time. CDR3 bases: TGTGCCAGCAGTGAACTAGCGGGGGGGCGGGATGAGCAGTTCTTC. Translated: CASSELAGGRDEQFF. V is TRBV2 and J is TRBJ2-1; 12 bases fit TRBD2. Germline V gene lookup returns CDR1 SNHLY and CDR2 FYNNEI. The CDR3 extends over 15 amino acids. J was trimmed by 8 bases and V by 2 bases; bases with no gene match: 4.

The table lists this clone with a count of one. The chain joins TRBV19 to TRBJ1-6, with no clear D. Germline V gene data show CDR1 as LNHDA and CDR2 as SQIVND (reference sequence). V was clipped by 8 bases and J by 7 bases, with 9 bases between them. The length of the CDR3 is 12 residues. CDR3 protein: CASPRRNSPLHF. Here the CDR3 DNA reads TGTGCCAGTCCCAGGCGCAATTCACCCCTCCACTTT.

This chain uses TRBV2 with TRBJ1-1; 7 bases line up with TRBD1. Germline CDR1 and CDR2: SNHLY and FYNNEI. This CDR3 spans 13 amino acids. V gave up 7 bases and J gave up 4 bases; unmatched junction bases: 6. The CDR3 spells CASKDRAATEAFF. The CDR3, as DNA: TGTGCCAGCAAAGACAGGGCGGCCACTGAAGCTTTCTTT.

Turning to this clone: Within the sample, other DNA sequences also encode this same CDR3. The genes are TRBV18 and TRBJ1-3, with 7 bases lining up with TRBD1. The germline CDR1 and CDR2 sequences are KGHSH and LQKENI. Trimming at V came to 4 bases and at J to 3 bases, leaving 0 bases not matched to a gene. This CDR3 is 13 amino acids long. CDR3 residues: CASSRDSGNTIYF. The CDR3 DNA reads as TGTGCCAGCTCACGGGACAGTGGAAACACCATATATTTT.

This clone has a handful of counts. This chain connects TRBV2 to TRBJ1-4; 11 positions agree with TRBD1. The CDR3 length is 15 residues. Germline loops: CDR1 SNHLY, CDR2 FYNNEI. The trim removed 2 bases at V and 7 bases at J, leaving 3 bases unmatched. CDR3 region: CASSERGQGGEKLFF. The CDR3, as DNA: TGTGCCAGCAGTGAAAGGGGACAGGGGGGTGAAAAACTGTTTTTT.

The chain recombines TRBV3-1 (or the pseudogene TRBV3-2) with TRBJ1-6, with D unclear. The V and J ends lost 0 bases and 11 bases respectively, with 11 bases between them. In germline, CDR1 is LGHDT, CDR2 YNNKEL (reference sequence). CDR3 size: 14 residues. The CDR3 coding sequence is TGTGCCAGCAGCCAAGAGAGGGTTAGGACACCCCTCCACTTT. Residues: CASSQERVRTPLHF.

The V and J genes are TRBV10-1 and TRBJ2-1; 13 nucleotides line up with TRBD2. Germline loops: CDR1 WNHNN, CDR2 SYGVQD (reference sequence). This CDR3 comprises 16 residues. V trimming: 2 bases; J trimming: 12 bases; junction bases outside the gene matches: 10. The CDR3 here is CASSEAATSGGRGQFF. The CDR3 DNA is TGCGCCAGCAGTGAGGCTGCGACTAGCGGGGGGCGCGGGCAGTTCTTC.

V is TRBV6-6 and J is TRBJ1-4; TRBD1 matches 8 bases. This CDR3 has 16 amino acids. Trimming removed 5 bases from V and 0 bases from J; junction bases left unmatched: 5. Germline assignment: CDR1 MNHNY and CDR2 SVGAGI (reference sequence). The CDR3 spells CASSPLDRATNEKLFF. CDR3 DNA: TGTGCCAGCAGTCCGCTGGACAGGGCAACTAATGAAAAACTGTTTTTT.

This clone was picked up a small number of times. V gene TRBV7-2 combines with J gene TRBJ1-1; no definite D call. Germline V gene data show CDR1 as SGHTA and CDR2 as FQGNSA. The ends were cut back, 1 base at V and 4 bases at J, with 10 bases in the middle. The CDR3 sequence is 14 residues long. CDR3 DNA: TGTGCCAGCAGCTTAGAAAGGGCGGGCACTGAAGCTTTCTTT. Protein sequence: CASSLERAGTEAFF.

This sequence joins TRBV5-1 and TRBJ2-5; TRBD1 agrees at 8 bases. Germline V gene lookup returns CDR1 SGHRS and CDR2 YFSETQ. The CDR3 covers 15 residues. V lost 4 bases and J lost 3; bases outside the gene matches: 8. The CDR3 reads CASSLTGTGEETQYF. The CDR3 DNA reads as TGCGCCAGCAGCCTTACTGGGACAGGAGAAGAGACCCAGTACTTC. The full variable domain, its missing parts supplied by reference TRBV5-1 and TRBJ2-5, is KAGVTQTPRYLIKTRGQQVTLSCSPISGHRSVSWYQQTPGQGLQFLFEYFSETQRNKGNFPGRFSGRQFSNSRSEMNVSTLELGDSALYLCASSLTGTGEETQYFGPGTRLLVL.

The V call is TRBV5-5, the J call TRBJ2-3, with a weak D call TRBD2 (7 bases). Germline CDR1 is SGHKS and CDR2 is YYEKEE (reference sequence). The CDR3 spans 15 residues. Trimming took off 3 bases at V and 5 bases at J, with 16 bases between the two ends. The CDR3 loop is CASSWRGPGIDTQYF. The CDR3 DNA sequence: TGTGCCAGCAGCTGGCGGGGGCCGGGGATAGATACGCAGTATTTT.

The V gene is TRBV19, the J gene TRBJ1-3; D unclear. V dropped 3 bases and J dropped 0 bases, with 9 bases sitting between them. The CDR3 runs 15 residues. Looked up from germline, CDR1 is LNHDA and CDR2 is SQIVND (reference sequence). CDR3 in DNA: TGTGCCAGTAGTATGGCGAGGGACTCTGGAAACACCATATATTTT. Its translation is CASSMARDSGNTIYF.

The J gene is TRBJ2-1, the V gene TRBV27, with 9 bases identical to TRBD2. The CDR3 totals 15 residues. Germline V gene sequence: CDR1 MNHEY, CDR2 SMNVEV (reference sequence). The junction had 3 bases not matched to a gene; V was cut back by 4 bases and J by 2 bases. CDR3 sequence reads: CASSSSSGAYNEQFF. In nucleotides, the CDR3 is TGTGCCAGCAGTTCCTCTAGCGGGGCCTACAATGAGCAGTTCTTC.

CDR3 DNA: TGTGCCAGCAGCCAAGATCGTGAAAAACTGTTTTTT. Amino acids: CASSQDREKLFF. The chain recombines TRBV4-2 with TRBJ1-4; D gene unclear. Trimming removed 0 bases at V and 7 bases at J, with 3 bases between. CDR3 length: 12 amino acids. Per the germline V gene, CDR1 is LGHNA and CDR2 is YNFKEQ.

The J gene is TRBJ2-1, the V gene TRBV30; D uncertain. V gave up 0 bases and J gave up 4 bases, with 4 bases separating them. Looked up from germline, CDR1 is GTSNPN and CDR2 is SVGIG (reference sequence). The CDR3 sequence is 12 residues long. The CDR3 DNA sequence: TGTGCCTGGAGTGTTCAATACAATGAGCAGTTCTTC. Amino acids: CAWSVQYNEQFF.

This chain uses TRBV30 with TRBJ2-3, with 7 bases matching TRBD1. With 4 bases clipped from V and 4 bases from J, the junction kept 2 bases outside the gene matches. Germline V lookup: CDR1 GTSNPN, CDR2 SVGIG (reference sequence). The CDR3 is 12 amino acids. The CDR3 nucleotides read TGTGCCTGGACGCAGGGGGCAGATACGCAGTATTTT. The encoded protein is CAWTQGADTQYF.

The chain joins TRBV30 to TRBJ1-4; tentative D call: TRBD1 (6 bases). Trimming pared 4 bases from V and 4 bases from J, leaving 13 bases between. There are 14 residues in the CDR3. The germline gives CDR1 GTSNPN, CDR2 SVGIG (reference sequence). The DNA for the CDR3 is TGTGCCTGGAACCGGGACACAAATAATGAAAAACTGTTTTTT. This codes for CAWNRDTNNEKLFF. Complete variable domain (other parts from reference TRBV30 and TRBJ1-4): SQTIHQWPATLVQPVGSPLSLECTVEGTSNPNLYWYRQAAGRGLQLLFYSVGIGQISSEVPQNLSASRPQDRQFILSSKKLLLSDSGFYLCAWNRDTNNEKLFFGSGTQLSVL.

The chain couples TRBV15 to TRBJ1-1; no clear D gene. This CDR3 is built from 13 residues. Germline lookup yields CDR1 LNHNV and CDR2 YYDKDF (reference sequence). The V end was cut by 0 bases, the J end by 4 bases, with 6 bases between. CDR3 nucleotides: TGTGCCACCAGCAGAGATTCGGGCACTGAAGCTTTCTTT. Encoded protein: CATSRDSGTEAFF.